A selection of T cell receptor beta chains follows, all from one sample in a study of response to subunit inactivated influenza vaccine. TCRdb re-called the RT-PCR reads through MiXCR, storing one row per CDR3 protein. The table has about half a million distinct CDR3 sequences, over 25% seen once; the top ten hold approximately 1.9%. The material was CD4+ T cells sorted from PBMCs, obtained approximately 5 days after vaccination. Receptor source: a man between 45 and 60 years old who received an inactivated influenza vaccine. Each CDR3 is given with its conserved first and last residue. The order of the fields is clone size, D gene, J gene, V gene, CDR3 DNA, CDR3 protein. The D gene is left open where the match is weak. Only some rows state a clone size, as once, few, many or a class for expanded clones.

size: many
D: .
J: TRBJ1-3
V: TRBV27
DNA: TGTGCCAGCAGTTTCCATCGGGGCCATCAGGGAAACACCATATATTTT
CDR3: CASSFHRGHQGNTIYF

size: many
D: .
J: TRBJ2-1
V: TRBV7-8
DNA: TGTGCCAGCAGCGCCGTCTTAATGAGCTCCTACAATGAGCAGTTCTTC
CDR3: CASSAVLMSSYNEQFF

size: few
D: TRBD2
J: TRBJ2-1
V: TRBV5-5
DNA: TGTGCCAGCAGCTTGGCCACCCTAGCGGCCAACAATGAGCAGTTCTTC
CDR3: CASSLATLAANNEQFF

size: few
D: TRBD2
J: TRBJ2-3
V: TRBV20-1
DNA: TGCAGTGCAAGAGGGGGACTAGCGGGCGCAGATACGCAGTATTTT
CDR3: CSARGGLAGADTQYF

size: few
D: TRBD2
J: TRBJ2-5
V: TRBV10-3
DNA: TGTGCCATCAGTGACAGGACTAGCGGAGAGACCCAGTACTTC
CDR3: CAISDRTSGETQYF

size: many
D: .
J: TRBJ1-2
V: TRBV27
DNA: TGTGCCAGCAGTCGGACAAGGAACTATGGCTACACCTTC
CDR3: CASSRTRNYGYTF

size: .
D: .
J: TRBJ2-1
V: TRBV5-5
DNA: TGTGCCAGCAGCCTTAGCGGCGGGCTCTCCTACAATGAGCAGTTCTTC
CDR3: CASSLSGGLSYNEQFF

size: few
D: .
J: TRBJ2-7
V: TRBV7-9
DNA: TGTGCCAGCAGCAGCTTCCGGGGCGCGGGTAGGACAATCGAGCAGTACTTC
CDR3: CASSSFRGAGRTIEQYF

size: few
D: .
J: TRBJ2-6
V: TRBV20-1
DNA: TGCAGTGCTACCAAGGGCTCTGGGGCCAACGTCCTGACTTTC
CDR3: CSATKGSGANVLTF

size: many
D: .
J: TRBJ1-2
V: TRBV27
DNA: TGTGCCAGCACCGGCAGGGGAAGGATGAGCGGCTACACCTTC
CDR3: CASTGRGRMSGYTF

size: .
D: .
J: TRBJ2-2
V: TRBV12-3/TRBV12-4
DNA: TGTGCCAGCGTTAGATTTGCGAACACCGGGGAGCTGTTTTTT
CDR3: CASVRFANTGELFF

size: few
D: .
J: TRBJ2-3
V: TRBV4-3
DNA: TGCGCCAGCAGCCAAGTCTATAGCGGCACAGATACGCAGTATTTT
CDR3: CASSQVYSGTDTQYF

size: .
D: TRBD1
J: TRBJ2-5
V: TRBV5-1
DNA: TGCGCCAGCAGGGCAGCCGGGACAGGGCACGAGACCCAGTACTTC
CDR3: CASRAAGTGHETQYF

size: few
D: .
J: TRBJ1-2
V: TRBV5-1
DNA: TGCGCCAGCAGCACCGACCCCCTAGAGAGACAACGGAAAGCTAACTATGGCTACACCTTC
CDR3: CASSTDPLERQRKANYGYTF

size: few
D: .
J: TRBJ1-1
V: TRBV7-6
DNA: TGTGCCAGCAGCTTAGGTCTGGACAGAGAGAACACTGAAGCTTTCTTT
CDR3: CASSLGLDRENTEAFF

size: few
D: TRBD2
J: TRBJ2-1
V: TRBV7-8
DNA: TGTGCCAGCAGCCAGAAAAGCGGCACTAGCGGGAGGTTAAATGAGCAGTTCTTC
CDR3: CASSQKSGTSGRLNEQFF

size: few
D: .
J: TRBJ1-5
V: TRBV6-6
DNA: TGTGCCAGCAGTTACCCCCAGGATCAGCCCCAGCATTTT
CDR3: CASSYPQDQPQHF

size: many
D: .
J: TRBJ2-2
V: TRBV24-1
DNA: TGTGCCACCTCCTGGGGGGGGGCTACGAACACCGGGGAGCTGTTTTTT
CDR3: CATSWGGATNTGELFF

size: .
D: .
J: TRBJ1-1
V: TRBV15
DNA: TGTGCCACCAGCAGAGATAGGTCACGAAGGAACACTGAAGCTTTCTTT
CDR3: CATSRDRSRRNTEAFF

size: .
D: TRBD2
J: TRBJ2-2
V: TRBV20-1
DNA: TGCAGTGCTAGAGACCTCAGCGGGGAAAACACCGGGGAGCTGTTTTTT
CDR3: CSARDLSGENTGELFF

size: .
D: .
J: TRBJ1-2
V: TRBV29-1
DNA: TGCAGCGTTCGACAGGCCAGATATGGCTACACCTTC
CDR3: CSVRQARYGYTF

size: .
D: .
J: TRBJ1-5
V: TRBV12-3/TRBV12-4
DNA: TGTGCCAGCAGTTTGAAGTTTAATCAGCCCCAGCATTTT
CDR3: CASSLKFNQPQHF

size: .
D: .
J: TRBJ2-4
V: TRBV29-1
DNA: TGCAGCGTTGAAGACTGGTTCAAAAACATTCAGTACTTC
CDR3: CSVEDWFKNIQYF

size: .
D: .
J: TRBJ2-1
V: TRBV7-3
DNA: TGTGCCAGCAGCCGGGGGAGTGGGTATGAGCAGTTCTTC
CDR3: CASSRGSGYEQFF

size: .
D: TRBD1
J: TRBJ2-3
V: TRBV15
DNA: TGTGCCACCAGCAGGACAGGGGGATGGACAGATACGCAGTATTTT
CDR3: CATSRTGGWTDTQYF

size: few
D: .
J: TRBJ2-1
V: TRBV15
DNA: TGTGCCACCAGCAGAGTATCAGGGCGGACCTACAATGAGCAGTTCTTC
CDR3: CATSRVSGRTYNEQFF

size: .
D: TRBD2
J: TRBJ2-2
V: TRBV11-2
DNA: TGTGCCAGCAGCCAGATAGCGGGAACCGGGGAGCTGTTTTTT
CDR3: CASSQIAGTGELFF

size: .
D: .
J: TRBJ2-7
V: TRBV15
DNA: TGTGCCACCAGCCCCAGAGAATTGGCGGACAGCTTATACGAGCAGTACTTC
CDR3: CATSPRELADSLYEQYF

size: few
D: TRBD2
J: TRBJ2-7
V: TRBV6-1
DNA: TGTGCCAGCAGACGGCTAGCGGGGATCTACGAGCAGTACTTC
CDR3: CASRRLAGIYEQYF

size: few
D: .
J: TRBJ2-1
V: TRBV14
DNA: TGTGCCAGCAGCCTAGAACTCTGGTCCAATGAGCAGTTCTTC
CDR3: CASSLELWSNEQFF

size: few
D: TRBD1
J: TRBJ1-1
V: TRBV12-3/TRBV12-4
DNA: TGTGCCAGCAGGGACAGGGGTACTGAAGCTTTCTTT
CDR3: CASRDRGTEAFF

size: .
D: TRBD2
J: TRBJ2-3
V: TRBV5-1
DNA: TGCGCCAGCAGAATAGCGGGAGGTTCAACAGATACGCAGTATTTT
CDR3: CASRIAGGSTDTQYF

size: few
D: .
J: TRBJ2-7
V: TRBV15
DNA: TGTGCCACCAGCAGAGATCCGGGGCCGTACGAGCAGTACTTC
CDR3: CATSRDPGPYEQYF

size: few
D: .
J: TRBJ2-1
V: TRBV7-2
DNA: TGTGCCAGCAGCTTCAGACCTACGCGGCAGTTCTTC
CDR3: CASSFRPTRQFF

size: few
D: .
J: TRBJ2-3
V: TRBV5-1
DNA: TGCGCCAGCAGCTCGGGACCTAGCACAGATACGCAGTATTTT
CDR3: CASSSGPSTDTQYF